This passage covers 27 T cell receptor beta chains from one sample sequenced in a study of CD8+ T cells in alopecia areata. Described treatment: oral pan-JAK inhibitor, 5-10 mg twice daily. After isolation, RNA underwent reverse transcription to generate cDNA as the sequencing template. Sequencing was performed with immunoSEQ multiplex PCR; in TCRdb, only in-frame clones are kept and a portion is missing. The sample includes around 300,000 clones, 60% seen only once; the top ten take about 0.9%. Sample: CD4+ T cells sorted from blood, taken around week 54, from a patient treated with tofacitinib. Receptor source: a human donor with alopecia areata.

There are a few counts of this clone. V is TRBV6-5 and J is TRBJ2-5; the D gene is possibly TRBD2 (5 bases). Germline CDR1 reads MNHEY; CDR2 reads SVGAGI. Trimming removed 6 bases at V and 9 bases at J, with 20 bases between. CDR3 length: 14 residues. Written as DNA, the CDR3 is TGTGCCAGCAGCCCGAGCGGACCCTACGAGGCCCAGTACTTC. Amino acids: CASSPSGPYEAQYF.

This chain uses TRBV30 with TRBJ2-2, with TRBD2 as a possible D gene (5 bases). This CDR3 has 13 residues. With 0 bases removed from V and 7 bases from J, the gap between germline ends came to 9 bases. Germline V gives CDR1 GTSNPN, CDR2 SVGIG (reference sequence). CDR3 sequence: CAWSVLGNGELFF. CDR3 nucleotides: TGTGCCTGGAGTGTACTCGGGAACGGGGAGCTGTTTTTT.

The J gene is TRBJ1-6, the V gene TRBV6-5; perhaps TRBD1 as D (5 bases). Per germline, CDR1 MNHEY and CDR2 SVGAGI. The CDR3 length is 15 residues. V lost 1 base, J lost 8 bases, and 12 bases lay in between. The CDR3 spells CASSYYGTPHSPLHF. CDR3 nucleotides: TGTGCCAGCAGTTACTACGGGACTCCTCATTCACCCCTCCACTTT.

The rearrangement links TRBV30 to TRBJ2-3; 12 bases agree with TRBD2. This CDR3 has 15 amino acids. Trimming at V came to 2 bases and at J to 5 bases, leaving 5 bases not matched to a gene. Germline V CDR1 and CDR2: GTSNPN, SVGIG (reference sequence). The CDR3 nucleotides read TGTGCCTGGAGTCTAGCGGGGGGGCTTGGAGATACGCAGTATTTT. Protein product: CAWSLAGGLGDTQYF. The full variable domain, its missing parts supplied by reference TRBV30 and TRBJ2-3, is SQTIHQWPATLVQPVGSPLSLECTVEGTSNPNLYWYRQAAGRGLQLLFYSVGIGQISSEVPQNLSASRPQDRQFILSSKKLLLSDSGFYLCAWSLAGGLGDTQYFGPGTRLTVL.

In this sample, this clone turned up a few times. The CDR3 here is CASSGGQSYTGELFF. For the CDR3, the DNA is TGTGCCAGCAGTGGAGGACAGAGCTACACCGGGGAGCTGTTTTTT. V and J are TRBV6-5 and TRBJ2-2; D possibly corresponds to TRBD1 (6 bases). The CDR3 runs 15 residues. V was trimmed by 5 bases and J by 3 bases, leaving 13 bases between them. Germline-derived CDR1 and CDR2 are MNHEY and SVGAGI.

Details on this clone: In the same sample, other DNA sequences code for this CDR3. The chain is built from TRBV7-9 and TRBJ2-3, with unresolved D. Germline CDR1 is SEHNR and CDR2 is FQNEAQ (reference sequence). The CDR3 spans 11 residues. The V end was cut by 3 bases, the J end by 6 bases, with 4 bases between. In DNA form, the CDR3 reads TGTGCCAGCAGCTTTCGTGATACGCAGTATTTT. This sequence encodes CASSFRDTQYF. The full variable domain, in which reference TRBV7-9 and TRBJ2-3 provide the parts outside the CDR3, is DTGVSQNPRHKITKRGQNVTFRCDPISEHNRLYWYRQTLGQGPEFLTYFQNEAQLEKSRLLSDRFSAERPKGSFSTLEIQRTEQGDSAMYLCASSFRDTQYFGPGTRLTVL.

This clone has only a few counts. The chain's CDR3 is CATLEGGSYEQYF. The CDR3 coding sequence is TGTGCCACCCTCGAGGGCGGCTCCTACGAGCAGTACTTC. The V call is TRBV10-3, the J call TRBJ2-7; possible D gene TRBD2, 5 bases. V was pared by 10 bases and J by 0 bases, with 13 bases between. Germline assignment: CDR1 ENHRY and CDR2 SYGVKD. The CDR3 runs 13 residues.

The gene calls are TRBV27 and TRBJ1-1; TRBD1 might be the D (5 bases). Germline V gene lookup returns CDR1 MNHEY and CDR2 SMNVEV (reference sequence). The CDR3 is made up of 14 amino acids. With 8 bases removed from V and 1 base from J, the gap between germline ends came to 14 bases. CDR3 in amino acids: CASRPQRGNTEAFF. In nucleotides, the CDR3 is TGTGCCAGCCGCCCCCAGAGGGGGAACACTGAAGCTTTCTTT.

This chain joins TRBV30 and TRBJ2-7; D assignment may be TRBD1 or TRBD2 (5 bases each). Germline lookup yields CDR1 GTSNPN and CDR2 SVGIG (reference sequence). CDR3 length: 14 amino acids. V dropped 2 bases and J dropped 2 bases, with 13 bases sitting between them. This chain's CDR3 is CAWSPHGGAYEQYF. The CDR3, as DNA: TGTGCCTGGAGTCCGCATGGGGGAGCCTACGAGCAGTACTTC.

The chain carries TRBV2 and TRBJ2-2; D uncertain. The V gene's germline CDR1 is SNHLY and CDR2 FYNNEI. The CDR3 runs to 14 residues. Trimming shortened V by 9 bases and J by 1 base, and 12 bases separated the two germline ends. CDR3 bases: TGTGCCAGTCACAGAGAAATGAACACCGGGGAGCTGTTTTTT. It specifies CASHREMNTGELFF.

The chain joins TRBV15 to TRBJ1-6; weak D call: TRBD1 (5 bases). V dropped 1 base and J dropped 10 bases, with 20 bases sitting between them. The CDR3 length is 17 residues. Germline V gives CDR1 LNHNV, CDR2 YYDKDF (reference sequence). The CDR3: CATSRAMRTLMASPLHF. The CDR3 DNA reads TGTGCCACCAGCAGAGCTATGAGGACATTAATGGCCTCACCCCTCCACTTT.

This clone was detected a few times. The V call is TRBV7-2, the J call TRBJ2-2; D gene uncertain. Trimming took off 2 bases at V and 4 bases at J, with 5 bases between the two ends. There are 13 residues in the CDR3. Germline V gives CDR1 SGHTA, CDR2 FQGNSA. Here the CDR3 DNA reads TGTGCCAGCAGCTTAAAGTTCACCGGGGAGCTGTTTTTT. As protein: CASSLKFTGELFF.

Only a few counts were recorded for this clone. The J gene is TRBJ2-3, the V gene TRBV5-1; TRBD2 is a possible D gene (5 bases). The V end lost 0 bases, the J end lost 6 bases, and 11 bases lay between the germline ends. The CDR3 is 14 amino acids. Germline V gene sequence: CDR1 SGHRS, CDR2 YFSETQ. CDR3 loop: CASSLALAGDTQYF. The CDR3 region has the DNA TGCGCCAGCAGCTTGGCGCTAGCCGGGGATACGCAGTATTTT.

This sequence joins TRBV2 and TRBJ2-2; maybe TRBD2 (7 bases). V was cut by 7 bases and J by 3 bases, with 18 bases left in between. This CDR3 is built from 16 residues. The germline gives CDR1 SNHLY, CDR2 FYNNEI. This CDR3 is CASTPRGGLDTGELFF. CDR3 DNA: TGTGCCAGCACACCTAGGGGGGGCCTAGACACCGGGGAGCTGTTTTTT. Full variable domain (outside the CDR3, taken from reference TRBV2 and TRBJ2-2): EPEVTQTPSHQVTQMGQEVILRCVPISNHLYFYWYRQILGQKVEFLVSFYNNEISEKSEIFDDQFSVERPDGSNFTLKIRSTKLEDSAMYFCASTPRGGLDTGELFFGEGSRLTVL.

The V and J genes are TRBV18 and TRBJ2-7, with TRBD2 as a possible D gene (6 bases). The CDR3 covers 15 residues. Trimming removed 5 bases at V and 1 base at J, with 15 bases between. The germline gives CDR1 KGHSH, CDR2 LQKENI. This CDR3 is CASSVRDWTSYEQYF. For the CDR3, the DNA is TGTGCCAGCTCAGTCCGGGACTGGACTTCCTACGAGCAGTACTTC.

Only a few counts were recorded for this clone. The chain uses TRBV30 and TRBJ1-2; D not resolved. The germline CDR1 and CDR2 sequences are GTSNPN and SVGIG (reference sequence). V was clipped by 2 bases and J by 5 bases, with 12 bases between them. CDR3 size: 13 residues. The CDR3 nucleotides read TGTGCCTGGAGTAAGAGGAGTTTATATGGCTACACCTTC. This translates into CAWSKRSLYGYTF. Using reference TRBV30 and TRBJ1-2 for the parts outside the CDR3, the full variable domain is SQTIHQWPATLVQPVGSPLSLECTVEGTSNPNLYWYRQAAGRGLQLLFYSVGIGQISSEVPQNLSASRPQDRQFILSSKKLLLSDSGFYLCAWSKRSLYGYTFGSGTRLTVV.

V gene TRBV11-2 combines with J gene TRBJ2-2; TRBD1 matches 7 bases. In germline, CDR1 is SGHAT, CDR2 FQNNGV. With 4 bases clipped from V and 6 bases from J, the junction kept 2 bases outside the gene matches. The CDR3 is made up of 13 amino acids. The CDR3 reads CASSSDRAGELFF. CDR3 DNA sequence: TGTGCCAGCAGCTCAGACAGGGCCGGGGAGCTGTTTTTT. The variable domain in full, completed from reference TRBV11-2 and TRBJ2-2, reads EAGVAQSPRYKIIEKRQSVAFWCNPISGHATLYWYQQILGQGPKLLIQFQNNGVVDDSQLPKDRFSAERLKGVDSTLKIQPAKLEDSAVYLCASSSDRAGELFFGEGSRLTVL.

The chain links TRBV29-1 to TRBJ1-6, with D unclear. Germline CDR1 reads SQVTM; CDR2 reads ANQGSEA. CDR3 size: 15 residues. V was trimmed by 4 bases and J by 8 bases, leaving 18 bases between them. CDR3 in amino acids: CSVATTSNYDSPLHF. In DNA, the CDR3 is TGCAGCGTTGCGACCACAAGCAACTACGATTCACCCCTCCACTTT.

J is TRBJ2-3 and V is TRBV29-1; 9 bases match TRBD2. Germline values: CDR1 SQVTM, CDR2 ANQGSEA. The junction had 6 bases not matched to a gene; V was cut back by 6 bases and J by 2 bases. CDR3 length equals 14 residues. The CDR3 loop reads CSVGGTSNTDTQYF. CDR3 nucleotide sequence: TGCAGCGTAGGCGGGACTAGCAACACAGATACGCAGTATTTT.

J is TRBJ2-1 and V is TRBV7-9, with D hard to call. Germline V lookup: CDR1 SEHNR, CDR2 FQNEAQ (reference sequence). Trimming left V 0 bases short and J 10 bases short, with 7 bases between. The CDR3 is 12 amino acids. CDR3 DNA sequence: TGTGCCAGCAGCTTAGCAGGGCCAGAGCAGTTCTTC. Residues: CASSLAGPEQFF.

The chain links TRBV9 to TRBJ2-5; D is ambiguous. CDR1 and CDR2 (germline): SGDLS, YYNGEE. V shed 3 bases and J shed 5 bases, with 5 bases lying between them. The CDR3 consists of 11 residues. The CDR3 DNA follows: TGTGCCAGCAGCGAGCCCGAGACCCAGTACTTC. Translation gives CASSEPETQYF.

A few counts support this clone. V usage is TRBV7-9 and J usage is TRBJ2-7, with no clear D. Deletions cut 5 bases from V and 5 bases from J, with 10 bases between. The CDR3 loop spans 12 amino acids. Germline assignment: CDR1 SEHNR and CDR2 FQNEAQ (reference sequence). As DNA, the CDR3 is TGTGCCAGCAGCCACGTGGGAAACGAGCAGTACTTC. As protein: CASSHVGNEQYF.

This clone was picked up one time. J is TRBJ2-7 and V is TRBV7-9; D is unresolved. Trimming removed 3 bases from V and 3 bases from J, with 9 bases in between. This CDR3 is 13 amino acids long. Germline assignment: CDR1 SEHNR and CDR2 FQNEAQ (reference sequence). CDR3 protein: CASSFGQLYEQYF. The CDR3 coding sequence is TGTGCCAGCAGCTTTGGGCAGCTCTACGAGCAGTACTTC.

The chain joins TRBV7-2 to TRBJ2-3; D remains unclear. The CDR3 has 17 amino acids. CDR1 and CDR2 (germline): SGHTA, FQGNSA. The V end lost 2 bases, the J end lost 1 base, and 16 bases lay between the germline ends. CDR3 protein: CASSLTHFARGTDTQYF. The CDR3 region has the DNA TGTGCCAGCAGCTTAACACACTTCGCCCGTGGCACAGATACGCAGTATTTT. Supplemented by reference TRBV7-2 and TRBJ2-3, the full variable domain reads GAGVSQSPSNKVTEKGKDVELRCDPISGHTALYWYRQSLGQGLEFLIYFQGNSAPDKSGLPSDRFSAERTGGSVSTLTIQRTQQEDSAVYLCASSLTHFARGTDTQYFGPGTRLTVL.

The table lists this clone with a few counts. The junction and the germline gene differ at one end; a read error may be behind it. The chain combines TRBV7-7 with TRBJ2-5, with 7 nucleotides matching TRBD1. Looked up from germline, CDR1 is SSHAT and CDR2 is FNYEAQ (reference sequence). This CDR3 comprises 15 residues. Written as DNA, the CDR3 is TGTGCTAGCAGCTCGTCCGGGACAGTAGAAGAGACCCAGTACTTC. This codes for CASSSSGTVEETQYF.

The V gene is TRBV4-1, the J gene TRBJ1-2; no definite D call. Between the trimmed V and J ends, which lost 3 bases and 6 bases, there was a span of 26 bases. The length of the CDR3 is 18 residues. Per germline, CDR1 MGHRA and CDR2 YSYEKL. Here the CDR3 DNA reads TGCGCCAGCAGCCACCCCCCGGCCCGGCCGGAGGAGCTTGATGGCTACACCTTC. It is translated as CASSHPPARPEELDGYTF.

This chain uses TRBV29-1 with TRBJ2-1; D uncertain. The V gene lost 2 bases and the J gene lost 5 bases, with 10 bases spanning the gap. Germline CDR1 is SQVTM and CDR2 is ANQGSEA. This CDR3 region has 13 residues. DNA for the CDR3: TGCAGCGTTGAAAATTGGCAGGACAATGAGCAGTTCTTC. Translation: CSVENWQDNEQFF.